This paragraph reports one T cell receptor (beta chain). Its antigen remains unknown. Measured with immunoSEQ multiplex PCR; TCRdb has only the in-frame clones, and not every one. The sample has millions of clones, roughly 91% seen once; the top ten hold roughly 1.7%. Naive CD8 cells, CD45RO-negative and positively selected for CCR7, excluded terminally differentiated effector memory CD45RA+ cells. The V and J ends lost 3 bases and 2 bases respectively, with 14 bases between them. CDR1 is GTSNPN, CDR2 SVGIG, per germline (reference sequence). The CDR3 is 14 amino acids. The record originates from a study of shared clonotypes between healthy human individuals. Overall study: CD8 memory received one plate per donor, CD8 naive two, CD4 memory three and CD4 naive three. Regarding the study as a whole: Researchers found naive subsets generally carried larger estimated richness than memory subsets. Sampling covered blood only; tissue repertoires likely differ.

This chain joins TRBV30 and TRBJ2-7; D perhaps matches TRBD1 (6 bases). Specimen: naive CD8+ T cells from PBMCs. The clonotype was recovered from a man aged 18 to 30 in good health. Some clones in this sample may be carry-over from other donors' samples. The CDR3 DNA is TGTGCCTGGAGGTCAGGGGCGACCCCCTACGAGCAGTACTTC. It specifies CAWRSGATPYEQYF.